The TCR beta chain described here comes from a study of regulatory T cells in long-lasting Graves disease. Study-level findings and limits: Comparison showed that persistent patients shared more public clonotypes (2,741) than new patients (966).

Libraries of TCR beta came from iRepertoire HTBI primers plus Arm-PCR of CDR3 regions. TCRdb recomputed calls from the multiplex PCR reads with MiXCR, one row per CDR3 protein. In the table there are 360,000 or so distinct CDR3 sequences, 20% to 25% of which are singletons. The time point denotes: persistent/refractory GD, antithyroid drugs over 5 years with positive TRAb. RNA from PBMCs was the source of the TCR library. In regard to this clonotype: No antigen is known for it.

V dropped 4 bases and J dropped 5; count of bases not matched to a gene: 2. The CDR3 sequence is 15 residues long. CDR1 MDHEN and CDR2 SYDVKM come from the germline V gene. The rearrangement joins TRBV28 to TRBJ2-1; TRBD2 aligns across 13 bases. The material sequenced was peripheral blood mononuclear cells (PBMCs), taken when the disease was refractory, from a patient treated with antithyroid drugs. This sequence originates from a woman in her 40s with Graves disease. CDR3: CASSSLAGGDNEQFF. The CDR3 region has the DNA TGTGCCAGCAGTTCACTAGCGGGAGGGGACAATGAGCAGTTCTTC.